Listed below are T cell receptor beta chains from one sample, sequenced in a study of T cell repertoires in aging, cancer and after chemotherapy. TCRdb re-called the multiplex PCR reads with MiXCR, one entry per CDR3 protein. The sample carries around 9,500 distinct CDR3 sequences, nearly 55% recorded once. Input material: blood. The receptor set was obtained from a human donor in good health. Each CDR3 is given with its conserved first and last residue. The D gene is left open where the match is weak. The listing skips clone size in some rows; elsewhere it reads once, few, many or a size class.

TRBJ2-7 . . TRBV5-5 TGTGCCAGCAGCTTGGATATAGGGGGCTACGAGCAGTACTTC CASSLDIGGYEQYF
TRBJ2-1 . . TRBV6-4 TGTGCCATCAGGTTTGGGACTCAGGAGGGCTACAATGAGCAGTTCTTC CAIRFGTQEGYNEQFF
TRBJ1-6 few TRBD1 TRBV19 TGTGCCAGTAGTGCGACACGACAGGGACGTAATTCACCCCTCCACTTT CASSATRQGRNSPLHF
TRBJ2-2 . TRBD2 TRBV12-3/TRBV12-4 TGTGCCAGCAGTCTAGCGGGAGGGACCGGGGAGCTGTTTTTT CASSLAGGTGELFF
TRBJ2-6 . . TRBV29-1 TGCAGCCTTGGTTTAACTTCCCACTCTGGGGCCAACGTCCTGACTTTC CSLGLTSHSGANVLTF
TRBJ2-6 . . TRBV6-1 TGTGCCAGCAGCCCCGGCGGAAGCTCTGGGGCCAACGTCCTGACTTTC CASSPGGSSGANVLTF
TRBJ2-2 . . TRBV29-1 TGCAGCGTTGTGCAGGACAAAGCTAGCACCGGGGAGCTGTTTTTT CSVVQDKASTGELFF
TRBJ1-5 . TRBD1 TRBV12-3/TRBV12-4 TGTGCCAGCAGTTGGACAGGGGCAACCGGGACTTCTAGCAATCAGCCCCAGCATTTT CASSWTGATGTSSNQPQHF
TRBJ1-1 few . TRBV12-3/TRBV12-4 TGTGCCAGCAGTCCCCGTGGGGGCCTTGACACTGAAGCTTTCTTT CASSPRGGLDTEAFF
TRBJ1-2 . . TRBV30 TGTGCCTGGAGTCCCGGGACACACTATGGCTACACCTTC CAWSPGTHYGYTF
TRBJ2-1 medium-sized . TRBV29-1 TGCAGCGTTGATATCGTTTCCGATGAGCAGTTCTTC CSVDIVSDEQFF
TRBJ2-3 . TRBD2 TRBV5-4 TGTGCCAGCACCTCCGGGCTAGCGGGAGTTACAGATACGCAGTATTTT CASTSGLAGVTDTQYF
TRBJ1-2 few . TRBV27 TGTGCCAGCAGTCCTCGACTCTTAGGGGGCTATGGCTACACCTTC CASSPRLLGGYGYTF
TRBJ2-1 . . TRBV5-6 TGTGCCAGCAGCTTGCCTGGGGTGGATGAGCAGTTCTTC CASSLPGVDEQFF
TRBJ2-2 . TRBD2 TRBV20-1 TGCAGTGCTAGTGTGGCGGGAGGGAGGACCGGGGAGCTGTTTTTT CSASVAGGRTGELFF
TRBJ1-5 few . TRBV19 TGTGCCAGTAGCGGTAGCAATCAGCCCCAGCATTTT CASSGSNQPQHF
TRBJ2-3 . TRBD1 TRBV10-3 TGTGCCATCAGTGAGTCGTTAGGACAGGGTTGGGATACGCAGTATTTT CAISESLGQGWDTQYF
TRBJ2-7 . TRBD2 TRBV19 TGTGCCAGTAGTATGACTAGCGGGAAGTACGAGCAGTACTTC CASSMTSGKYEQYF
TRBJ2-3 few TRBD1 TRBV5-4 TGTGCCAGCAGCTTGGGGGGACAGCAAAGCACAGATACGCAGTATTTT CASSLGGQQSTDTQYF
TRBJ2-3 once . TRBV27 TGTGCCAGCAGTTTATTCGGGCACCCCGGCACAGATACGCAGTATTTT CASSLFGHPGTDTQYF
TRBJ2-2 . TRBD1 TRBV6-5 TGTGCCAGCATACAGGGGGCCTCCGGGGAGCTGTTTTTT CASIQGASGELFF
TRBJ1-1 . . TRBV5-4 TGTGCCAGCAGCCCCGGAGGCGGGGAAGTAGCTTTCTTT CASSPGGGEVAFF
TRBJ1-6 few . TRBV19 TGTGCCGGGCACAGGGAGGATAATTCACCCCTCCACTTT CAGHREDNSPLHF
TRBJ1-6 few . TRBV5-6 TGTGCCAGCAGCTTGGCCGGGGCAGGGTCCTATAATTCACCCCTCCACTTT CASSLAGAGSYNSPLHF
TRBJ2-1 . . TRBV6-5 TGTGCCAGCAGTTCCACTAGTAGGGGTTACAATGAGCAGTTCTTC CASSSTSRGYNEQFF
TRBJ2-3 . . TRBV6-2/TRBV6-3 TGTGCCAGCAGTTACTCGCGGACGGCCAGCACAGATACGCAGTATTTT CASSYSRTASTDTQYF
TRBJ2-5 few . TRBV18 TGTGCCAGCACCGGGGCACAAGAGACCCAGTACTTC CASTGAQETQYF
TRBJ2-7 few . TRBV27 TGTGCCAGCAGTTTATTGGGTAGGGTCTACGAGCAGTACTTC CASSLLGRVYEQYF
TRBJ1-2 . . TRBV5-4 TGTGCCAGCAGCGACAGTAGTAAGGGAGGCTACACCTTC CASSDSSKGGYTF
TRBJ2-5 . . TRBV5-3 TGCGCCAGCAGCTCGGGGGGCTTCCAAGAGACCCAGTACTTC CASSSGGFQETQYF
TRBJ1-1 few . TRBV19 TGTGCCAGTAGTCCCGGGGCCGACACTGAAGCTTTCTTT CASSPGADTEAFF
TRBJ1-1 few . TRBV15 TGTGCCACCAGCAGAGTTAGAGGGAGTGTTGAAGCTTTCTTT CATSRVRGSVEAFF
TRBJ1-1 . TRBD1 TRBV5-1 TGCGCCAGCAGCTGGTCGACAGGGACTGAAGCTTTCTTT CASSWSTGTEAFF
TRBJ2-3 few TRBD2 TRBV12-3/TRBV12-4 TGTGCCAGCAGTTTGGGCGGACTAGATGATGGGGATACGCAGTATTTT CASSLGGLDDGDTQYF
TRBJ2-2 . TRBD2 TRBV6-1 TGTGCCAGCAACCTACGACTAGCGGGAGCCGGGGAGCTGTTTTTT CASNLRLAGAGELFF